Listed below are T cell receptor beta chains from one sample, sequenced in a study of T cells in localized non-small cell lung cancer. Clones were sequenced by immunoSEQ multiplex PCR, and TCRdb holds only the in-frame ones, with some missing. Of 26,000 or so clones listed, about 85% were seen once; the top ten hold roughly an eighth. The sample in question was peripheral blood, obtained before any cancer treatment. These TCRs come from an older female donor with stage II squamous cell lung carcinoma. Both conserved end residues are part of each CDR3. The D gene is left open where the match is weak. Rows give clone size only sometimes, using once, few, many, or a class for an expanded clone.

v_gene	j_gene	d_gene	abundance	CDR3nt	CDR3aa
TRBV7-9	TRBJ2-1	.	.	TGTGCCAGCAGGCCTACGGGACTTGGGTACAATGAGCAGTTCTTC	CASRPTGLGYNEQFF
TRBV7-2	TRBJ2-7	.	.	TGTGCCAGCAGTAGGTCGGGGGGCTTCTCCTACGAGCAGTACTTC	CASSRSGGFSYEQYF
TRBV9	TRBJ2-1	.	.	TGTGCCAGCAGCTTCTCCGGGAATAACAATGAGCAGTTCTTC	CASSFSGNNNEQFF
TRBV28	TRBJ2-4	.	.	TGTGCCAGCAGTTTGACAATCCTAGCCAAAAACATTCAGTACTTC	CASSLTILAKNIQYF
TRBV9	TRBJ1-4	.	.	TGTGCCAGCAGCGTTGAGGGAACAACTAATGAAAAACTGTTTTTT	CASSVEGTTNEKLFF
TRBV7-1	TRBJ1-2	.	.	TGTGCCAGCAGCTTAGAGGAATATGGCTACACCTTC	CASSLEEYGYTF
TRBV10-3	TRBJ1-4	TRBD1	.	TGTGCCATCAGAGGACAGGGAGGTAATGAAAAACTGTTTTTT	CAIRGQGGNEKLFF
TRBV27	TRBJ2-2	TRBD2	.	TGTGCCAGCAGTTCCTCCCCGGGACTAGCGGGAGGGGAGCTGTTTTTT	CASSSSPGLAGGELFF
TRBV28	TRBJ1-2	TRBD1	once	TGTGCCAGCAGATTAACCCCGGGACAGGGGGTGCATGGCTACACCTTC	CASRLTPGQGVHGYTF
TRBV15	TRBJ1-1	TRBD1	.	TGTGCCACCAGCAGACTCGGGACAGGGCGTTTGGGCACTGAAGCTTTCTTT	CATSRLGTGRLGTEAFF
TRBV19	TRBJ1-1	TRBD1	.	TGTGCCAGTAGTACCGGGACAGGGGGCAAAGGGCTCGAAGCTTTCTTT	CASSTGTGGKGLEAFF
TRBV5-1	TRBJ2-5	TRBD1	.	TGCGCCAGCAGCTTGGGGCCAGGGGGCCCAGAGACCCAGTACTTC	CASSLGPGGPETQYF
TRBV6-6	TRBJ1-2	.	few	TGTGCATCCAGTGGGGACTATGGCTACACCTTC	CASSGDYGYTF
TRBV6-1	TRBJ2-7	TRBD2	.	TGTGCCACCGGACTAGCGCACTCCTACGAGCAGTACTTC	CATGLAHSYEQYF
TRBV28	TRBJ2-7	TRBD2	.	TGTGCCAGCAGATTTAGCGGGGGGGACTCCTACGAGCAGTACTTC	CASRFSGGDSYEQYF
TRBV6-5	TRBJ1-5	.	.	TGTGCCAGCAGCAGGGATGGTGGGCCCCAGCATTTT	CASSRDGGPQHF
TRBV6-5	TRBJ2-2	TRBD1	.	TGTGCCAGCAGGGGACAGGGCCCCGGGGAGCTGTTTTTT	CASRGQGPGELFF
TRBV30	TRBJ2-7	TRBD1	.	TGTGCCTGGAGTACCGCCGCAGGGGGAATCTCCTACGAGCAGTACTTC	CAWSTAAGGISYEQYF
TRBV6-9	TRBJ2-1	TRBD1	.	TGTGCCAGGGGACAGGGGAATGAGCAGTTCTTC	CARGQGNEQFF
TRBV6-5	TRBJ1-6	.	.	TGTGCCAGCAGTTATTTAGGGGAAGATTCACCCCTCCACTTT	CASSYLGEDSPLHF
TRBV7-9	TRBJ1-2	.	.	TGTGCCAGCAGCTTAGATGAGAACTATGGCTACACCTTC	CASSLDENYGYTF
TRBV19	TRBJ1-5	.	.	TGTGCCAGTAGTAGGGCTAATCAGCCCCAGCATTTT	CASSRANQPQHF
TRBV30	TRBJ1-4	.	.	TGTGCCTGGACAGACAGGATCGGCGAAAAACTGTTTTTT	CAWTDRIGEKLFF
TRBV18	TRBJ2-1	TRBD2	.	TGTGCCAGCTCACCCCGGGGCCCTAGCGGGAGTGACAATGAGCAGTTCTTC	CASSPRGPSGSDNEQFF
TRBV2	TRBJ1-1	TRBD1	.	TGTGCCAGCAGACAGGGGGGCACTGAAGCTTTCTTT	CASRQGGTEAFF
TRBV10-1	TRBJ2-5	TRBD2	.	TGCGCCAGCCGGACTAGCGGGAGGCCTGAGGACCAAGAGACCCAGTACTTC	CASRTSGRPEDQETQYF
TRBV11-1	TRBJ2-7	TRBD1	.	TGTGCCAGCAGCCTCTACGGACAGGCCATCTACGAGCAGTACTTC	CASSLYGQAIYEQYF
TRBV19	TRBJ2-7	.	.	TGTGCCAGTAGTATAGTTGGACAGCTCAGCTCCTACGAGCAGTACTTC	CASSIVGQLSSYEQYF
TRBV7-2	TRBJ1-3	.	.	TGTGCCAGCAGCTTAATCGGGGGAGCTGGAAACACCATATATTTT	CASSLIGGAGNTIYF
TRBV28	TRBJ1-6	.	.	TGTGCCAGCAGTGGGGTTAGCTCCTATAATTCACCCCTCCACTTT	CASSGVSSYNSPLHF
TRBV5-6	TRBJ2-7	TRBD1	once	TGTGCCAGCAGCTTACTCCGGACAGGGGGCGCTTCCGAGCAGTACTTC	CASSLLRTGGASEQYF
TRBV28	TRBJ2-7	TRBD2	once	TGTGCCAGCAGTCTGAGACTGCGGGAGGCCTACGAGCAGTACTTC	CASSLRLREAYEQYF
TRBV6-5	TRBJ1-2	TRBD1	once	TGTGCCAGCAGTTACCTTGGGACAGGGAGAGGCTACACCTTC	CASSYLGTGRGYTF
TRBV7-2	TRBJ2-7	TRBD2	.	TGTGCCAGCAGCTTCCCGGGACTAGCGGGGGCCGGGGAACCTTACGAGCAGTACTTC	CASSFPGLAGAGEPYEQYF
TRBV15	TRBJ2-7	.	.	TGTGCCACCAGCAGAGATAAGGTACAGATCGAGCAGTACTTC	CATSRDKVQIEQYF
TRBV21-1	TRBJ1-2	.	.	TGTGCCAGCAGCATCTTACAGGGGAAGGAAGGCTACACCTTC	CASSILQGKEGYTF
TRBV7-2	TRBJ1-2	.	.	TGTGCCAGCAGCTTATTGATGAACTATGGCTACACCTTC	CASSLLMNYGYTF
TRBV5-1	TRBJ1-2	TRBD1	.	TGCGCCAGCAGTCCGGGACAGGGGGAAGGCTACACCTTC	CASSPGQGEGYTF
TRBV7-9	TRBJ1-3	.	few	TGTGCCAGCAGCTTAGGTGCCTTGAACACCATATATTTT	CASSLGALNTIYF
TRBV27	TRBJ1-1	.	.	TGTGCCAGTGGAATACCGAGCACTGAAGCTTTCTTT	CASGIPSTEAFF